One sample yielded the 5 T cell receptor beta chains listed below, sequenced in a study of molecular identifiers for immune sequencing clone quantification. One entry per CDR3 protein results from TCRdb running MiXCR on the PCR reads. The data contain about 510,000 distinct CDR3 sequences, around 23% of them singletons. The sample consisted of naive CD8+ T cells from blood, with Jurkat cell RNA spiked in. The subset denotes: FACS-sorted CD8+CD4-CCR7+CD45RA+ naive T cells. The receptors shown here come from a human donor in good health. Some libraries in this study had Jurkat cell RNA spiked in.

As for this clonotype: This likely stems from a read error, as it lies one base from a far larger clone. The chain carries TRBV28 and TRBJ1-1; D ambiguous. The length of the CDR3 is 14 residues. The germline CDR1 and CDR2 sequences are MDHEN and SYDVKM. The V end was cut by 4 bases, the J end by 0 bases, with 9 bases between. This chain's CDR3 is CASSYRGVNTEAFF. CDR3 bases: TGTGCCAGCAGTTATCGAGGAGTGAACACTGAAGCTTTCTTT.

The rearrangement uses TRBV5-1 and TRBJ2-1; 12 positions agree with TRBD2. The CDR3 runs 17 residues. The V and J ends lost 0 bases and 3 bases, in that order; junction bases with no gene match: 4. Germline V gene lookup returns CDR1 SGHRS and CDR2 YFSETQ. The CDR3 sequence is CASSLEGLAGFYNEQFF. In DNA, the CDR3 is TGCGCCAGCAGCTTGGAGGGACTAGCGGGCTTCTACAATGAGCAGTTCTTC.

This clonotype was counted at least ten times. The chain employs TRBV7-9 and TRBJ1-2, with 7 bases that match TRBD1. CDR1 is SEHNR and CDR2 is FQNEAQ in the germline V gene (reference sequence). The CDR3 is 14 amino acids. V shed 8 bases, J shed 2 bases, and the junction held 8 bases outside the gene matches. CDR3 sequence reads: CASSDRPANYGYTF. The CDR3 DNA sequence: TGTGCCAGCTCGGACAGGCCGGCAAACTATGGCTACACCTTC.

The sample holds a few counts of this clonotype. This may come from a read error, since a much larger clone is one base off. The chain joins TRBV7-8 to TRBJ2-3, with 8 bases aligning to TRBD2. J was trimmed by 5 bases and V by 1 base; bases with no gene match: 20. Germline values: CDR1 SGHVS, CDR2 FQNEAQ. CDR3 size: 20 residues. This CDR3 reads CASSLGPSGLRRPEVDTQYF. DNA for the CDR3: TGTGCCAGCAGCTTAGGTCCTAGCGGGTTAAGGCGCCCCGAGGTAGATACGCAGTATTTT.

The CDR3 DNA follows: TGTGCCAGCAGCACGCAGACCCCAGGACAGGGGATTTCCTCTGGGGCCAACGTCCTGACTTTC. This sequence encodes CASSTQTPGQGISSGANVLTF. The chain recombines TRBV9 with TRBJ2-6, with 9 bases fitting TRBD1. The V and J ends lost 4 bases and 0 bases, in that order; junction bases with no gene match: 17. The length of the CDR3 is 21 residues. CDR1 and CDR2 (germline): SGDLS, YYNGEE.